The sequence of this T cell receptor beta chain was determined in a study of blood T cell repertoires in COVID-19. The assay was immunoSEQ multiplex PCR, and TCRdb's table has in-frame clones only and misses some. The sample lists 160,000 or so clones; roughly nine tenths were seen once. The CDR3 has 13 residues. Deletions cut 0 bases from V and 8 bases from J, with 10 bases between. The genes are TRBV12-3 or TRBV12-4 and TRBJ1-1, with D hard to call. This clonotype originated in a man aged 60-69 years with acute or convalescent COVID-19. Sequences were obtained from peripheral blood. The CDR3 region is CASSLASGDEAFF. DNA of the CDR3: TGTGCCAGCAGTTTAGCCTCAGGTGACGAAGCTTTCTTT.